Each of the 21 T cell receptor beta chains below was sequenced from the same sample in a study of T cells after yellow fever vaccination. TCRdb recomputed calls from the 5' RACE reads with MiXCR, one row per CDR3 protein. This table holds about 45,000 distinct CDR3 sequences, 6.8% found once. The source was CD8+ T cells not binding an NS4B(214-222) dextramer, sorted from PBMCs, collected 45 days after the yellow fever booster vaccination. The origin of the receptors is a man aged 25 to 40 who received the YFV17D yellow fever vaccine.

This clonotype was found a few times. The chain recombines TRBV4-3 with TRBJ2-4; weak D call: TRBD2 (6 bases). Germline values: CDR1 LGHNA, CDR2 YSLEER. Trimming removed 0 bases from V and 4 bases from J, with 13 bases in between. There are 16 residues in the CDR3. The CDR3 bases are TGCGCCAGCAGCCAAGATGGAGGGGACGGTAAAAACATTCAGTACTTC. Residues: CASSQDGGDGKNIQYF.

This clonotype was seen many times. The chain has TRBV6-2 or TRBV6-3 and TRBJ2-1; D remains ambiguous. Per germline, CDR1 MNHEY and CDR2 SVGEGT. The CDR3 sequence is 15 residues long. V lost 0 bases to trimming and J lost 0 bases, with 6 bases between them. In DNA form, the CDR3 reads TGTGCCAGCAGTTACTCGACCCTCTCCTACAATGAGCAGTTCTTC. This sequence encodes CASSYSTLSYNEQFF.

The rearrangement uses TRBV6-1 and TRBJ2-1, with 8 bases lining up with TRBD2. With V trimmed by 6 bases and J by 1 base, 5 bases remained unmatched. In germline, CDR1 is MNHNS, CDR2 SASEGT. The CDR3 extends over 15 amino acids. Here the CDR3 reads CASSMTSESYNEQFF. The CDR3 DNA reads TGTGCCAGCAGCATGACTAGCGAGTCCTACAATGAGCAGTTCTTC.

Only one count was recorded for this clonotype. This could be a read error, since a much larger clone is one nucleotide away. V is TRBV29-1 and J is TRBJ2-4; unclear D gene. The CDR3 runs 12 residues. Germline CDR1 reads SQVTM; CDR2 reads ANQGSEA. Here the CDR3 DNA reads TGCAGCGTTCTAGACGCCAACAACATTCAGTACTTC. It is translated as CSVLDANNIQYF.

V and J are TRBV16 and TRBJ2-3; TRBD2 might be the D (7 bases). CDR3 length: 14 residues. V shed 4 bases and J shed 12 bases, with 20 bases lying between them. Germline values: CDR1 KGHSY, CDR2 FQNENV. CDR3 coding DNA: TGTGCCAGCAGCCCCGCGGGGGCCTCCGACTACCAGTATTTT. It yields the protein CASSPAGASDYQYF.

This clonotype has a count of ten or more. The chain employs TRBV28 and TRBJ2-1, with a weak D call TRBD1 (5 bases). The CDR3 spans 16 residues. Germline V gene sequence: CDR1 MDHEN, CDR2 SYDVKM. V was pared by 9 bases and J by 7 bases, with 25 bases between. The CDR3 reads CASDSAGSQGTNEQFF. The CDR3 DNA is TGTGCCAGTGACTCTGCAGGGTCTCAGGGTACGAATGAGCAGTTCTTC.

This clonotype was recorded many times. This chain joins TRBV29-1 and TRBJ2-2, with TRBD1 identical over 12 bases. CDR1 and CDR2 (germline): SQVTM, ANQGSEA. The V and J ends lost 2 bases and 7 bases, in that order; junction bases with no gene match: 5. There are 15 residues in the CDR3. CDR3 in amino acids: CSVEHGTGGVGELFF. CDR3 nucleotides: TGCAGCGTTGAACACGGGACAGGGGGCGTCGGGGAGCTGTTTTTT.

This clonotype occurred many times. The chain uses TRBV6-2 or TRBV6-3 and TRBJ2-7; 10 nucleotides match TRBD2. The CDR3 is 16 amino acids. The J segment lost 4 bases and the V segment lost 0 bases, leaving 6 bases of the junction unmatched. The germline gives CDR1 MNHEY, CDR2 SVGEGT. The CDR3 loop reads CASSYSLLAGSYEQYF. The CDR3 coding sequence is TGTGCCAGCAGTTACTCATTACTAGCGGGATCTTACGAGCAGTACTTC.

About this clonotype: This may come from a read error, since a much larger clone is one base off. The conserved phenylalanine or tryptophan normally closing the CDR3 is absent here, so this likely arose from a read error. This chain links TRBV9 with TRBJ2-3; 9 bases agree with TRBD1. CDR3 length equals 15 residues. Germline CDR1 SGDLS, CDR2 YYNGEE. With V trimmed by 3 bases and J by 0 bases, 2 bases remained unmatched. CDR3 bases: TGTGCCAGCAGCGGAGGACAGGGGAGCACAGATACGCAGTATATT. Encoded protein: CASSGGQGSTDTQYI.

This clonotype was counted at least ten times. The CDR3 nucleotides are TGTGCCAGCAGTTACTCGTTAGCGGGAGCAGTCGGGACCCAGTACTTC. It translates to CASSYSLAGAVGTQYF. The chain employs TRBV6-5 and TRBJ2-5; TRBD2 agrees at 9 bases. The junction had 9 bases not matched to a gene; V was cut back by 0 bases and J by 7 bases. Germline CDR1 reads MNHEY; CDR2 reads SVGAGI. The CDR3 covers 16 residues.

This clonotype has at least ten counts. This rearrangement joins TRBV6-5 to TRBJ2-3; 9 bases agree with TRBD2. V was pared by 3 bases and J by 4 bases, with 5 bases of the junction left unmatched. The CDR3 runs to 15 residues. Germline CDR1 reads MNHEY; CDR2 reads SVGAGI. The DNA for the CDR3 is TGTGCCAGCAGTTATCTGGCTAGCGGGGCAGATACGCAGTATTTT. The encoded protein is CASSYLASGADTQYF.

This clonotype appeared many times. The chain employs TRBV7-8 and TRBJ2-3; 9 bases align to TRBD1. J lost 3 bases, V lost 4 bases, and 5 bases had no gene match. This CDR3 spans 15 amino acids. The V gene's germline CDR1 is SGHVS and CDR2 FQNEAQ. The CDR3 DNA is TGTGCCAGCAGCTACCGGGACAGGGAGACAGATACGCAGTATTTT. This encodes CASSYRDRETDTQYF.

This clonotype was counted at least ten times. V is TRBV12-3 or TRBV12-4 and J is TRBJ1-5; D not resolved. This CDR3 region has 13 residues. V shed 4 bases and J shed 1 base, with 5 bases lying between them. CDR3 DNA sequence: TGTGCCAGCAGTTGGGCCAGCAATCAGCCCCAGCATTTT. It yields the protein CASSWASNQPQHF.

This clonotype was counted many times. The chain has TRBV12-3 or TRBV12-4 and TRBJ1-1; D not resolved. The V end lost 2 bases, the J end lost 0 bases, and 10 bases lay between the germline ends. The CDR3 is 15 amino acids. In DNA, the CDR3 is TGTGCCAGCAGTTTAACCTTAAAGGTGAACACTGAAGCTTTCTTT. This translates into CASSLTLKVNTEAFF.

This clonotype has ten or more counts. V usage is TRBV10-3 and J usage is TRBJ2-5, with D uncertain. CDR1 and CDR2 from the germline V gene are ENHRY and SYGVKD. The CDR3 runs 13 residues. Trimming removed 4 bases from V and 1 base from J, with 7 bases in between. CDR3 coding DNA: TGTGCCATCAGTGCCCTAACCCAAGAGACCCAGTACTTC. Amino acids: CAISALTQETQYF.

Only a few counts were recorded for this clonotype. This chain connects TRBV7-8 to TRBJ2-5, with 7 bases identical to TRBD2. The CDR3 contains 16 residues. Germline V gene lookup returns CDR1 SGHVS and CDR2 FQNEAQ. Germline trimming cut 1 base from V and 2 bases from J; bases unmatched to any gene: 7. The CDR3, as DNA: TGTGCCAGCAGCTTAGGGGAAGTGGGGGGGCAAGAGACCCAGTACTTC. Translation gives CASSLGEVGGQETQYF.

This clonotype was seen repeatedly, ten times or more. V is TRBV27 and J is TRBJ2-7; D is possibly TRBD2 (5 bases). CDR1 MNHEY and CDR2 SMNVEV come from the germline V gene (reference sequence). With 1 base removed from V and 5 bases from J, the gap between germline ends came to 9 bases. This CDR3 region has 13 residues. Written as DNA, the CDR3 is TGTGCCAGCAGTTTATTATCCGGGGACGAGCAGTACTTC. Residues: CASSLLSGDEQYF.

There are many counts of this clonotype. The V call is TRBV6-2 or TRBV6-3, the J call TRBJ2-4, with 10 bases matching TRBD1. Per germline, CDR1 MNHEY and CDR2 SVGEGT. The CDR3 extends over 16 amino acids. Germline trimming cut 8 bases from V and 6 bases from J; bases unmatched to any gene: 13. CDR3 region: CASEDERTGGLNIQYF. CDR3 bases: TGTGCCAGCGAAGACGAACGGACAGGGGGATTAAACATTCAGTACTTC.

This clonotype was detected many times. V usage is TRBV27 and J usage is TRBJ2-3; D tentatively reads TRBD1 or TRBD2 (5 bases each). The CDR3 covers 12 residues. Germline V lookup: CDR1 MNHEY, CDR2 SMNVEV (reference sequence). The V gene lost 9 bases and the J gene lost 2 bases, with 9 bases spanning the gap. CDR3 sequence (DNA): TGTGCCAGTCGGGGCTTCACAGATACGCAGTATTTT. Residues: CASRGFTDTQYF.

In this sample, this clonotype turned up many times. This chain links TRBV12-5 with TRBJ2-5; 11 nucleotides match TRBD1. Per germline, CDR1 LGHNT and CDR2 FRNRAP. With V trimmed by 6 bases and J by 4 bases, 13 bases remained unmatched. The CDR3 totals 17 residues. CDR3 nucleotide sequence: TGTGCTAGTGGCTCCGGGACAGGGGGACTTGAAGGAGAGACCCAGTACTTC. This codes for CASGSGTGGLEGETQYF. Full variable domain (outside the CDR3, taken from reference TRBV12-5 and TRBJ2-5): DARVTQTPRHKVTEMGQEVTMRCQPILGHNTVFWYRQTMMQGLELLAYFRNRAPLDDSGMPKDRFSAEMPDATLATLKIQPSEPRDSAVYFCASGSGTGGLEGETQYFGPGTRLLVL.

The sample holds a few counts of this clonotype. The J gene is TRBJ2-2, the V gene TRBV4-3; D is perhaps TRBD2 (6 bases). The CDR3 runs 15 residues. CDR1 is LGHNA and CDR2 is YSLEER in the germline V gene. V lost 3 bases and J lost 4, with 12 bases in between. The CDR3 loop is CASSQFQGGTGELFF. The CDR3 bases are TGCGCCAGCAGCCAGTTCCAGGGAGGCACCGGGGAGCTGTTTTTT.